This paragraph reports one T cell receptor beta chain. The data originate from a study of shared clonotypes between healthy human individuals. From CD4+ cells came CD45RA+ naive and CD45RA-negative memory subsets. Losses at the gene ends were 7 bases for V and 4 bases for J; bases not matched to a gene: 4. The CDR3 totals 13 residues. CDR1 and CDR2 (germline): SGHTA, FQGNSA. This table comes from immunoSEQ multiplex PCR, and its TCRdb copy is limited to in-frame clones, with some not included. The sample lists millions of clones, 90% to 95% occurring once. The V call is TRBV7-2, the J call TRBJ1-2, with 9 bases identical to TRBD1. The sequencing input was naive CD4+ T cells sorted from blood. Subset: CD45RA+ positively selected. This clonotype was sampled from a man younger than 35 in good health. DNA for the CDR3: TGTGCCAGCATAGTGACAGGGGGCTATGGCTACACCTTC. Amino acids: CASIVTGGYGYTF.